This T cell receptor beta chain was retrieved from a study of T cells in women clearing cervical HPV infection. Overall study: Cases were women with histologically confirmed HPV16-related CIN3 or worse, including a couple of invasive cancers. Study outcomes and limitations: A classifier using richness and V gene abundances reached an AUC of under 0.9.

A note on this clone: Its specificity is not known. The DNA ends 3 residues before the CDR3 does, and the rest of the CDR3 is filled in from the germline J gene.

The germline gives CDR1 GTSNPN, CDR2 SVGIG (reference sequence). The CDR3 extends over 14 amino acids. immunoSEQ multiplex PCR used an average of around 1,200 ng genomic DNA. Clones were read by immunoSEQ multiplex PCR, and TCRdb kept only the in-frame ones, dropping some. Seen in this sample are roughly 20,000 clones; the ten most common clones hold about 5.3%. The sequence was collected from a woman between 18 and 70 years old with a cervical HPV16 infection that either progressed to CIN3+ or cleared (not recorded which). The J gene is TRBJ2-3, the V gene TRBV30, with a tentative D call TRBD2 (7 bases). Sequencing input: blood buffy coat. CDR3 bases read: TGTGCCTGGAGCCTGAACCGGGGGGCCTGGCCG. Its protein product is CAWSLNRGAWP. The entire CDR3 protein is CAWSLNRGAWPQYF.